This T cell receptor (beta chain) originates from a study of T cell responses to AZD1222 COVID-19 vaccine. Profiling relied on immunoSEQ multiplex PCR, and the TCRdb table lists in-frame clones only, not all of them. This repertoire shows approximately 89,000 clones, 90% found once; its top ten account for 5% to 6%. V gave up 5 bases and J gave up 9 bases, with 8 bases separating them. Germline CDR1 reads MDHEN; CDR2 reads SYDVKM. This CDR3 region has 11 residues. V is TRBV28 and J is TRBJ1-5; D remains ambiguous. The TCR comes from an adult who received the AZD1222 COVID-19 vaccine. The material sequenced was peripheral blood, taken 28 days after the second AZD1222 dose. The CDR3 protein is CASSLVGPQHF. DNA for the CDR3: TGTGCCAGCAGTCTAGTAGGGCCCCAGCATTTT.